A selection of T cell receptor beta chains follows, all from one sample in a study of blood T cell repertoires in COVID-19. Clones were read by immunoSEQ multiplex PCR, and TCRdb kept only the in-frame ones, dropping some. The sample includes some 200,000 clones, roughly 80% seen only once; the top ten take more than 4.5%. Sequencing was done on a sample of PBMCs or T cells enriched from blood (not recorded which). The receptors were sampled from a woman aged 50 to 65 who had been exposed to COVID-19. Both conserved end residues are part of each CDR3. The order of the fields is D gene, J gene, clone size, V gene, CDR3 DNA, CDR3 protein. A D gene is named only where the DNA matches it firmly. The size entry is marked missing in some rows and otherwise reads once, few, many or a size class.

NA,TRBJ1-1,NA,TRBV7-9,TGTGCCAGCAGCGGGGCGGGAGAAGCTTTCTTT,CASSGAGEAFF
NA,TRBJ1-1,NA,TRBV4-2,TGTGCCAGCAGCCAGGGGGGGGGCGCTGAAGCTTTCTTT,CASSQGGGAEAFF
NA,TRBJ2-5,few,TRBV28,TGTGCCACCCCTCAAGGGGTACCCGGAGAGACCCAGTACTTC,CATPQGVPGETQYF
NA,TRBJ1-1,NA,TRBV29-1,TGCAGCGTTGTGCGGGTACTGAACACTGAAGCTTTCTTT,CSVVRVLNTEAFF
TRBD1,TRBJ1-2,once,TRBV19,TGTGCCAGTAGTTCCGGGACAGGGGCTAACTATGGCTACACCTTC,CASSSGTGANYGYTF
TRBD1,TRBJ1-2,NA,TRBV29-1,TGCAGCGTTGAGTTGCGGGACAGGTTTTCAAATGGCTACACCTTC,CSVELRDRFSNGYTF
NA,TRBJ2-2,NA,TRBV18,TGTGCCAGCTCACCGTCAGGAAAGAACACCGGGGAGCTGTTTTTT,CASSPSGKNTGELFF
TRBD1,TRBJ1-5,NA,TRBV19,TGTGCCAGTTCCGGACAGGGGGATCAGCCCCAGCATTTT,CASSGQGDQPQHF
NA,TRBJ1-1,NA,TRBV5-1,TGCGCCAGCAGCTTGGCCCTGCTTGGGAGAGGTGAAGCTTTCTTT,CASSLALLGRGEAFF
TRBD1,TRBJ1-5,NA,TRBV9,TGTGCCAGCAGCGAGAAGGGGACAGGGAAGGGCCAGCCCCAGCATTTT,CASSEKGTGKGQPQHF
NA,TRBJ2-2,NA,TRBV12-3/TRBV12-4,TGTGCCAGCAGCCGTAGTAGAACCGGGGAGCTGTTTTTT,CASSRSRTGELFF
NA,TRBJ2-5,once,TRBV5-5,TGTGCCAGCAGCAACCTCAGGGGCAAAGAGACCCAGTACTTC,CASSNLRGKETQYF
NA,TRBJ1-1,NA,TRBV25-1,TGTGCCAGCAGTGGAGGTCTGAACACTGAAGCTTTCTTT,CASSGGLNTEAFF
TRBD1,TRBJ2-2,NA,TRBV2,TGTGCCAGCATGGGACAGGCCAACACCGGGGAGCTGTTTTTT,CASMGQANTGELFF
TRBD2,TRBJ2-3,few,TRBV11-1,TGTGCCAGCAGCTTAAGCGGGGGGATCGATACGCAGTATTTT,CASSLSGGIDTQYF